The sequence of this TCR beta chain was determined in a study of blood T cells in healthy people across ages. PCR was performed a second time for about 7 to 11 cycles using a sample-barcoded 5' primer and a J-beta primer mix. From the 5' RACE reads, TCRdb called clonotypes with MiXCR, one entry per CDR3 protein. The data contain about 1.8 million distinct CDR3 sequences, around half of them seen just once; the ten biggest clones take up less than 2.5%. Comment on this clonotype: Its matching antigen is unknown.

Study observations and caveats: Fewer expanded clones and more diversity marked long-lived versus aged donors.

The study recruited healthy Caucasian donors from Russia who were aged about 6 to 90. In each sample, at least 6 million PBMCs were isolated. Germline CDR1 SGHVS, CDR2 FQNEAQ. The CDR3 is 16 residues long. The rearrangement uses TRBV7-8 and TRBJ2-4; 8 bases map to TRBD1. TRBJ2-7 matches the DNA end more closely, so the J call is doubtful. This clonotype was obtained from a woman in her thirties or forties in good health. Material: blood. CDR3 DNA sequence: TGTGCCAGCAGCTTAGCTGGGCAGGGGGCATGGTACGAGCAGTACTTC. Protein product: CASSLAGQGAWYEQYF.